This T cell receptor (beta chain) was sequenced for a study of T cell responses to AZD1222 COVID-19 vaccine (dated by TCRdb to 2020 to 2022). For the wider study: AZD1222 recipients given second doses at about 4 weeks or at about 12 weeks were pooled, since spike-specific TCR depth and breadth were not found to differ between the two schedules. TCR sequencing covered 230 to 250 trial participants: some 210 given two doses of AZD1222 and 26 given two doses of MenACWY control vaccine. Trial participants were enrolled by age into subgroups of 18-55, 56-69 and 70-plus years, and roughly 150, 30 and 60 TCR-sequenced participants, respectively, were included in these subgroups.

Study-level results and caveats: After two AZD1222 doses, spike-specific TCR breadth and depth were significantly higher than at day 0 and than in MenACWY recipients. The 56-69-year group was small, and its depth increase did not reach significance, likely because of low power. Conclusions about previously exposed vaccinees are limited, since just 6 or 7 AZD1222 recipients were seropositive for SARS-CoV-2 at baseline. Because no samples from the day 14 peak response were available, repertoires could be characterized only after the peak T cell response. Epitopes outside the regions mutated in the B.1.351 and B.1.1.7 variants were reportedly recognized by nearly half of the unique spike-specific TCRs. Participants were mostly white British, with more females than males. The authors suggested clonal diversity may have been underestimated. The vaccine-associated CD4 TCRs covered the entire spike protein, and the dominant responses fell in regions 160-218 and 743-854.

The CDR3 regions of human TCRbeta chains were analyzed by immunosequencing. Concerning the study's data processing: TCRs in the repertoires were compared against a reference library of SARS-CoV-2-specific TCRs that had been generated with the MIRA antigen-specificity platform. Breadth meant the fraction of unique TCRs that were SARS-CoV-2-associated, whereas depth meant the fraction of total T cells that were SARS-CoV-2-associated. Each spike-specific TCR was assigned to its reactive spike region and to a CD4 or CD8 class using the MIRA data. Log10-transformed breadth and depth values were compared by one-way ANOVA with Sidak's multiple comparisons tests. TCRdb holds this immuneACCESS table with in-frame rearrangements only. Some clones are missing; in checked studies, unresolved V genes explain under half, and the rest has no known cause. D and trimming come from the DNA, and the V and J calls and clone size come from that table. The sample table contains tens of thousands of clones; only one count was recorded for around 90% of them. Jointly, the top ten make up roughly 2.3% of the sample.

On this clone: Which antigen it targets is not known. The input lacks base qualities; no much larger clone sits a single base away.

Taken from the germline V gene, the CDR1 and CDR2 loops are SGHVS and FQNEAQ. V and J are trimmed by 5 bases and 4 bases, and the gene matches miss 10 bases of the junction. Counted from cysteine to phenylalanine, this CDR3 has 17 amino acids. This entry keeps only the CDR3 DNA: 51 bases, framed from base 1. The time point label, as the study defines it: baseline before first vaccination. Vaccinee samples came from UK trials COV001 and COV002, including a single-blind randomized controlled phase 2/3 trial of AZD1222 (ChAdOx1 nCoV-19) in healthy adults. Trial participant PBMC samples were collected at day 0 and day 28 after the second dose for TCRbeta chain sequencing.

This sample comprised peripheral blood, obtained on day 0 of AZD1222 vaccination. This clonotype was sampled from an adult in good health. The sequence is built from TRBV7-8 and TRBJ2-1; TRBD1 matches 11 bases in the middle. The encoded CDR3 is CASSELPGQGGYNEQFF. The bases are TGTGCCAGCAGCGAACTCCCGGGACAGGGGGGATACAATGAGCAGTTCTTC.